This passage covers 26 T cell receptor beta chains from one sample sequenced in a study of OX40 agonist ivuxolimab in advanced cancers. The table came from immunoSEQ multiplex PCR; TCRdb's copy has only in-frame clones and leaves some out. This table holds some 100,000 clones, 84% found once. Sequencing used CD4+ or CD8+ T cells sorted from blood, obtained in a trial of the OX40 agonist ivuxolimab. The receptors were sampled from an adult with an advanced solid tumor such as melanoma, head and neck, liver or kidney cancer.

The chain uses TRBV12-5 and TRBJ2-5; TRBD2 matches 10 bases. With V trimmed by 1 base and J by 3 bases, 5 bases remained unmatched. The CDR3 extends over 16 amino acids. CDR1 is LGHNT, CDR2 FRNRAP, per germline. The CDR3, as DNA: TGTGCTAGTGGTTTGGGAATAGCGGGGGGTAAAGAGACCCAGTACTTC. It codes for CASGLGIAGGKETQYF. Filled out from reference TRBV12-5 and TRBJ2-5, the complete variable domain reads DARVTQTPRHKVTEMGQEVTMRCQPILGHNTVFWYRQTMMQGLELLAYFRNRAPLDDSGMPKDRFSAEMPDATLATLKIQPSEPRDSAVYFCASGLGIAGGKETQYFGPGTRLLVL.

The V gene is TRBV25-1, the J gene TRBJ2-2; 9 bases fit TRBD2. Germline V gene sequence: CDR1 MGHDK, CDR2 SYGVNS. CDR3 size: 16 residues. J was trimmed by 4 bases and V by 1 base; bases with no gene match: 4. The CDR3 bases are TGTGCCAGCAGTGAATTGGCGGGGGGGCCCACCGGGGAGCTGTTTTTT. It yields the protein CASSELAGGPTGELFF.

This clone was counted once. The genes are TRBV5-1 and TRBJ2-3; D is unclear. Germline V gene sequence: CDR1 SGHRS, CDR2 YFSETQ. CDR3 length: 14 residues. Trimming removed 4 bases from V and 2 bases from J, with 11 bases in between. This CDR3 is CASSLGATTDTQYF. The CDR3 bases are TGCGCCAGCAGCCTCGGTGCGACCACAGATACGCAGTATTTT.

The gene calls are TRBV7-9 and TRBJ1-3; D uncertain. There are 12 residues in the CDR3. Germline V gene data show CDR1 as SEHNR and CDR2 as FQNEAQ (reference sequence). V dropped 5 bases and J dropped 4 bases, with 6 bases sitting between them. In DNA, the CDR3 is TGTGCCAGCAGCCCTGAGGGAAACACCATATATTTT. This sequence encodes CASSPEGNTIYF.

This clone has only a few counts. The V call is TRBV5-6, the J call TRBJ2-5; D is uncertain. This CDR3 has 14 amino acids. The V and J ends lost 4 bases and 1 base respectively, with 11 bases between them. The germline CDR1 and CDR2 sequences are SGHDT and YYEEEE. The CDR3 DNA reads TGTGCCAGCAGCGATTCATCATCCCAAGAGACCCAGTACTTC. Translating gives CASSDSSSQETQYF.

V gene TRBV4-1 combines with J gene TRBJ2-7; D assignment may be TRBD1 or TRBD2 (5 bases each). In germline, CDR1 is MGHRA, CDR2 YSYEKL. V lost 0 bases, J lost 4 bases, and 22 bases lay in between. The CDR3 has 18 residues. The chain's CDR3 is CASSQDMRGRAFGYEQYF. The CDR3 DNA follows: TGCGCCAGCAGCCAAGATATGAGGGGCCGCGCATTTGGTTACGAGCAGTACTTC.

The chain is built from TRBV28 and TRBJ1-4, with TRBD1 as a possible D gene (6 bases). The CDR3 totals 13 residues. Germline loops: CDR1 MDHEN, CDR2 SYDVKM. Trimming removed 3 bases from V and 4 bases from J, with 6 bases in between. As DNA, the CDR3 is TGTGCCAGCAGTTTGGACAGTAATGAAAAACTGTTTTTT. Translated: CASSLDSNEKLFF.

The chain employs TRBV6-6 and TRBJ1-2, with D maybe TRBD1 (6 bases). Germline V lookup: CDR1 MNHNY, CDR2 SVGAGI (reference sequence). This CDR3 spans 14 amino acids. Trimming pared 5 bases from V and 0 bases from J, leaving 10 bases between. The CDR3 bases are TGTGCCAGCAGTCCGGGACAACCTAACTATGGCTACACCTTC. It specifies CASSPGQPNYGYTF.

V is TRBV27 and J is TRBJ2-5; 8 bases are shared with TRBD1. CDR3 length equals 15 residues. Germline loops: CDR1 MNHEY, CDR2 SMNVEV (reference sequence). Trimming cost V 2 bases and J 5 bases; bases outside gene matches: 7. CDR3 bases: TGTGCCAGCAGTTTAATGCCAGGGGGCCGCGAGACCCAGTACTTC. Its protein is CASSLMPGGRETQYF.

This clone was seen only a few times. The rearrangement joins TRBV10-2 to TRBJ1-5; 8 bases agree with TRBD1. The CDR3 is 15 residues long. Germline loops: CDR1 WSHSY, CDR2 SAAADI. After removal of 2 bases from V and 5 bases from J, the junction contained 5 bases not matched to a gene. The CDR3: CASSEVDRADQPQHF. CDR3 in DNA: TGCGCCAGCAGTGAGGTGGACAGGGCGGATCAGCCCCAGCATTTT.

The chain recombines TRBV2 with TRBJ1-5; D not certain. Germline lookup yields CDR1 SNHLY and CDR2 FYNNEI. Trimming removed 6 bases from V and 6 bases from J, with 15 bases in between. This CDR3 has 14 amino acids. DNA for the CDR3: TGTGCCAGCAGCCCTTTAGACCGCGGTCAGCCCCAGCATTTT. As protein: CASSPLDRGQPQHF. The full variable domain, rest sourced from reference TRBV2 and TRBJ1-5, is EPEVTQTPSHQVTQMGQEVILRCVPISNHLYFYWYRQILGQKVEFLVSFYNNEISEKSEIFDDQFSVERPDGSNFTLKIRSTKLEDSAMYFCASSPLDRGQPQHFGDGTRLSIL.

The chain employs TRBV10-3 and TRBJ1-2, with 7 bases lining up with TRBD1. V dropped 10 bases and J dropped 0; count of bases not matched to a gene: 11. The CDR3 consists of 15 residues. The germline V gene has CDR1 ENHRY and CDR2 SYGVKD. CDR3 coding DNA: TGTGCCACGCGACAGGGTCCCTCTCCTAACTATGGCTACACCTTC. Encoded protein: CATRQGPSPNYGYTF.

V gene TRBV9 combines with J gene TRBJ2-1; 8 nucleotides align to TRBD2. Looked up from germline, CDR1 is SGDLS and CDR2 is YYNGEE. The CDR3 covers 14 residues. V lost 0 bases and J lost 9; bases outside the gene matches: 5. CDR3 amino acids: CASSVDGGAGEQFF. The CDR3 nucleotides are TGTGCCAGCAGCGTAGACGGGGGGGCCGGTGAGCAGTTCTTC.

The chain couples TRBV18 to TRBJ2-2, with D possibly matching TRBD1 (6 bases). The CDR3 length is 14 residues. Germline V CDR1 and CDR2: KGHSH, LQKENI. Deletions cut 3 bases from V and 6 bases from J, with 11 bases between. CDR3 bases: TGTGCCAGCTCACCGCCAGGGGATGCCGGGGAGCTGTTTTTT. Amino acid sequence: CASSPPGDAGELFF.

This clone was detected once. CDR3 sequence reads: CSAMGGQGAYGYTF. CDR3 bases: TGCAGCGCCATGGGGGGGCAGGGCGCCTATGGCTACACCTTC. The chain uses TRBV29-1 and TRBJ1-2; the D gene is possibly TRBD1 (6 bases). Germline V CDR1 and CDR2: SQVTM, ANQGSEA. The length of the CDR3 is 14 residues. V gave up 7 bases and J gave up 4 bases, with 19 bases separating them.

The chain couples TRBV6-5 to TRBJ1-4, with D maybe TRBD1 (5 bases). The germline V gene encodes CDR1 MNHEY and CDR2 SVGAGI. Trimming removed 7 bases at V and 7 bases at J, with 16 bases between. This CDR3 has 14 residues. CDR3 sequence reads: CASKKRGGIEKLFF. The CDR3 coding sequence is TGTGCCAGCAAGAAAAGGGGCGGCATTGAAAAACTGTTTTTT.

The chain joins TRBV27 to TRBJ2-1, with D possibly matching TRBD2 (7 bases). Trimming took 6 bases from V and 0 from J, leaving 24 bases between them. The CDR3 contains 19 residues. Germline V CDR1 and CDR2: MNHEY, SMNVEV (reference sequence). The CDR3 region is CASRLRGAVMMSSYNEQFF. CDR3 nucleotides: TGTGCCAGCAGACTTCGGGGGGCTGTTATGATGAGCTCCTACAATGAGCAGTTCTTC.

This clone has only a few counts. The chain joins TRBV9 to TRBJ1-2; D call uncertain. The CDR3 is 14 amino acids. V gave up 0 bases and J gave up 7 bases, with 13 bases separating them. The V gene's germline CDR1 is SGDLS and CDR2 YYNGEE. CDR3 nucleotides: TGTGCCAGCAGCGTAGGGCGCGGGATTGGTGGCTACACCTTC. This gives the protein CASSVGRGIGGYTF.

The chain carries TRBV28 and TRBJ2-7; D call uncertain. This CDR3 region has 15 residues. Per germline, CDR1 MDHEN and CDR2 SYDVKM. V lost 8 bases to trimming and J lost 0 bases, with 17 bases between them. This chain's CDR3 is CASSRRAISSYEQYF. The DNA for the CDR3 is TGTGCCAGCTCCAGACGGGCGATTAGCTCCTACGAGCAGTACTTC.

J is TRBJ1-1 and V is TRBV7-9; 7 nucleotides align to TRBD1. CDR1 is SEHNR and CDR2 is FQNEAQ in the germline V gene (reference sequence). The CDR3 extends over 15 amino acids. J was trimmed by 1 base and V by 6 bases; bases with no gene match: 8. CDR3 nucleotide sequence: TGTGCCAGCAGGCCCTCCGGGACAGCGAACACTGAAGCTTTCTTT. It specifies CASRPSGTANTEAFF.

This rearrangement joins TRBV5-1 to TRBJ2-7, with D possibly TRBD2 on 5 matching bases. Per germline, CDR1 SGHRS and CDR2 YFSETQ. The CDR3 is 16 residues long. With 4 bases removed from V and 0 bases from J, the gap between germline ends came to 17 bases. CDR3 in DNA: TGCGCCAGCAGCCCTTCCGGGGAGATCGGCTCCTACGAGCAGTACTTC. It specifies CASSPSGEIGSYEQYF. Variable domain in full (rest from reference TRBV5-1 and TRBJ2-7): KAGVTQTPRYLIKTRGQQVTLSCSPISGHRSVSWYQQTPGQGLQFLFEYFSETQRNKGNFPGRFSGRQFSNSRSEMNVSTLELGDSALYLCASSPSGEIGSYEQYFGPGTRLTVT.

J is TRBJ2-5 and V is TRBV7-7; D perhaps matches TRBD1 (6 bases). This CDR3 is 14 amino acids long. The V gene's germline CDR1 is SSHAT and CDR2 FNYEAQ (reference sequence). Trimming pared 5 bases from V and 4 bases from J, leaving 14 bases between. This CDR3 is CASSTQGFGETQYF. The CDR3 DNA reads as TGTGCCAGCAGCACACAGGGTTTTGGAGAGACCCAGTACTTC.

The rearrangement uses TRBV7-8 and TRBJ1-4, with TRBD1 identical over 7 bases. In germline, CDR1 is SGHVS, CDR2 FQNEAQ. The J segment lost 4 bases and the V segment lost 3 bases, leaving 8 bases of the junction unmatched. The CDR3 loop spans 16 amino acids. CDR3 in amino acids: CASSLRGDSYNEKLFF. In DNA, the CDR3 is TGTGCCAGCAGCTTGCGGGGGGACAGTTATAATGAAAAACTGTTTTTT.

J is TRBJ1-2 and V is TRBV15; TRBD1 matches 7 bases. CDR3 length: 15 residues. V trimming: 0 bases; J trimming: 5 bases; junction bases outside the gene matches: 6. Germline CDR1 reads LNHNV; CDR2 reads YYDKDF (reference sequence). CDR3 DNA: TGTGCCACCAGCAGAGATACACAGGGGAGTTATGGCTACACCTTC. This gives the protein CATSRDTQGSYGYTF.

The chain links TRBV18 to TRBJ1-1; 10 bases line up with TRBD1. This CDR3 has 15 residues. Germline loops: CDR1 KGHSH, CDR2 LQKENI. The J segment lost 5 bases and the V segment lost 4 bases, leaving 7 bases of the junction unmatched. The CDR3 loop reads CASSQRQGAGTEAFF. CDR3 DNA: TGTGCCAGCTCACAACGACAGGGGGCGGGTACTGAAGCTTTCTTT.

V and J are TRBV7-6 and TRBJ2-5; perhaps TRBD1 as D (6 bases). Germline assignment: CDR1 SGHVS and CDR2 FNYEAQ. This CDR3 has 14 amino acids. Deletions cut 5 bases from V and 3 bases from J, with 13 bases between. The CDR3 is CASSTPGQEETQYF. CDR3 nucleotide sequence: TGTGCCAGCAGCACGCCGGGACAAGAAGAGACCCAGTACTTC.